Listed below are T cell receptor beta chains from one sample, sequenced in a study of PD-1 blockade in classical Hodgkin lymphoma. Generated by immunoSEQ multiplex PCR, the TCRdb table keeps only in-frame clones and is missing some. The profile shows over 70,000 clones, 90% of them singletons. The material was peripheral blood mononuclear cells (PBMCs), obtained before the fourth cycle of nivolumab. These receptors were obtained from a human donor with classical Hodgkin lymphoma. CDR3s include the opening cysteine and the closing phenylalanine or tryptophan. Each record gives: J gene, V gene, D gene, clone size, CDR3 DNA, CDR3 protein. The D gene is left open where the match is weak. The size entry is marked missing in some rows and otherwise reads once, few, many or a size class.

J gene: TRBJ2-7
V gene: TRBV30
D gene: .
clone size: .
CDR3 DNA: TGTGCCTGGAGTGTCGGAGGGCCCTCCGAGCAGTACTTC
CDR3 protein: CAWSVGGPSEQYF

J gene: TRBJ2-7
V gene: TRBV6-1
D gene: .
clone size: .
CDR3 DNA: TGTGCCAGCAGTGAGCAGGGTATTCCATCCTACGAGCAGTACTTC
CDR3 protein: CASSEQGIPSYEQYF

J gene: TRBJ2-7
V gene: TRBV4-1
D gene: TRBD1
clone size: .
CDR3 DNA: TGCGCCAGCAGCCAAGAGGACAGGGCTACCTACGAGCAGTACTTC
CDR3 protein: CASSQEDRATYEQYF

J gene: TRBJ1-5
V gene: TRBV5-6
D gene: .
clone size: .
CDR3 DNA: TGTGCCAGCAGCTTGGCCGGGCAGGGAAATCAGCCCCAGCATTTT
CDR3 protein: CASSLAGQGNQPQHF

J gene: TRBJ1-1
V gene: TRBV18
D gene: TRBD1
clone size: few
CDR3 DNA: TGTGCCAGCTCATTCCAACAGGGGGCGGAGGCTGAAGCTTTCTTT
CDR3 protein: CASSFQQGAEAEAFF

J gene: TRBJ1-1
V gene: TRBV7-9
D gene: .
clone size: .
CDR3 DNA: TGTGCCAGCAGCTTAGTCAATCGTAGGGAAGCTTTCTTT
CDR3 protein: CASSLVNRREAFF

J gene: TRBJ1-4
V gene: TRBV28
D gene: .
clone size: .
CDR3 DNA: TGTGCCAGCAGTTTCTGGGCGGGGCGGGGCGCTGCCCAGGGAAGGGAAAAACTGTTTTTT
CDR3 protein: CASSFWAGRGAAQGREKLFF

J gene: TRBJ1-6
V gene: TRBV28
D gene: .
clone size: .
CDR3 DNA: TGTGCCAGCAGCTTGAGCTCCTATAATTCACCCCTCCACTTT
CDR3 protein: CASSLSSYNSPLHF

J gene: TRBJ2-7
V gene: TRBV9
D gene: .
clone size: .
CDR3 DNA: TGTGCCAGCAGCGTAGGAGGAGGGACCTACGAGCAGTACTTC
CDR3 protein: CASSVGGGTYEQYF

J gene: TRBJ1-2
V gene: TRBV20-1
D gene: TRBD1
clone size: .
CDR3 DNA: TGCAGTGCTTTAGGGGACAGTGGCTACACCTTC
CDR3 protein: CSALGDSGYTF

J gene: TRBJ1-5
V gene: TRBV12-1
D gene: .
clone size: .
CDR3 DNA: TGTGCCAGCAGCCCTACGAAAGAGATCAAGGCGGGGAGGCACAGCAATCAGCCCCAGCATTTT
CDR3 protein: CASSPTKEIKAGRHSNQPQHF

J gene: TRBJ2-7
V gene: TRBV18
D gene: TRBD2
clone size: .
CDR3 DNA: TGTGCCAGCTCACAGACTAGCGGGCTCTCAAAGAGCTCCTACGAGCAGTACTTC
CDR3 protein: CASSQTSGLSKSSYEQYF

J gene: TRBJ2-1
V gene: TRBV7-2
D gene: TRBD2
clone size: .
CDR3 DNA: TGTGCCAGCAGGTACGGGACTAGCGGGGTTCATGATGAGCAGTTCTTC
CDR3 protein: CASRYGTSGVHDEQFF

J gene: TRBJ2-1
V gene: TRBV7-9
D gene: TRBD1
clone size: .
CDR3 DNA: TGTGCCGTCCCGGAGGGCAGGGGGCTTCTGAATGAGCAGTTCTTC
CDR3 protein: CAVPEGRGLLNEQFF

J gene: TRBJ2-7
V gene: TRBV27
D gene: TRBD1
clone size: .
CDR3 DNA: TGTGCCAGCAAACGTGGGACAGAGACCTACGAGCAGTACTTC
CDR3 protein: CASKRGTETYEQYF

J gene: TRBJ1-4
V gene: TRBV19
D gene: TRBD1
clone size: .
CDR3 DNA: TGTGCCAGTAGTAAATCATCCTTTGACAGGGTGGCCATAGAAAAACTGTTTTTT
CDR3 protein: CASSKSSFDRVAIEKLFF